This T cell receptor (beta chain) was sequenced during a study of blood T cell repertoires in COVID-19. Some clones are missing from TCRdb's copy, which holds only in-frame ones; the method was immunoSEQ multiplex PCR. The sample consists of approximately 28,000 clones, about 84% of them appearing once. The CDR3 covers 15 residues. CDR1 is LNHDA and CDR2 is SQIVND in the germline V gene (reference sequence). Trimming removed 0 bases at V and 6 bases at J, with 12 bases between. The rearrangement joins TRBV19 to TRBJ2-4, with no clear D. This sequence originates from an older woman with acute or convalescent COVID-19. Sequencing was carried out using peripheral blood. This chain's CDR3 is CASSIEQPGANIQYF. CDR3 DNA: TGTGCCAGTAGTATAGAACAGCCTGGTGCAAACATTCAGTACTTC.